Below are 7 T cell receptor beta chains sequenced from a single sample in a study of shared clonotypes between healthy human individuals. Only in-frame clones appear in the TCRdb table, and some are missing; sequencing was by immunoSEQ multiplex PCR. The sample lists some 1,900,000 clones; about 95% were seen once. Only CD45RO-negative cells positively selected for CCR7 counted as naive CD8 cells, so terminally differentiated effector memory CD45RA+ cells were excluded. Sequencing was performed on naive CD8+ T cells sorted from blood. Receptor source: a man between 18 and 29 years old in good health.

This clone was picked up a small number of times. V and J are TRBV5-4 and TRBJ1-3; no definite D call. This CDR3 is built from 11 residues. The germline CDR1 and CDR2 sequences are SGHNT and YYREEE (reference sequence). The V end lost 2 bases, the J end lost 9 bases, and 6 bases lay between the germline ends. The CDR3 reads CASSFLSTIYF. As DNA, the CDR3 is TGTGCCAGCAGCTTCCTGAGCACCATATATTTT.

As regards this clone: Other DNA sequences within the sample encode an identical CDR3. J is TRBJ1-1 and V is TRBV30; no definite D call. The CDR3 runs to 12 residues. CDR1 and CDR2 from the germline V gene are GTSNPN and SVGIG (reference sequence). V was clipped by 5 bases and J by 3 bases, with 10 bases between them. The CDR3 protein is CAWGSGDTEAFF. CDR3 nucleotide sequence: TGTGCCTGGGGGAGCGGGGACACTGAAGCTTTCTTT. The complete variable domain, with remaining parts taken from reference TRBV30 and TRBJ1-1, reads SQTIHQWPATLVQPVGSPLSLECTVEGTSNPNLYWYRQAAGRGLQLLFYSVGIGQISSEVPQNLSASRPQDRQFILSSKKLLLSDSGFYLCAWGSGDTEAFFGQGTRLTVV.

This clone occurred once. The J gene is TRBJ2-1, the V gene TRBV9, with D perhaps matching TRBD1 (6 bases). The CDR3 has 16 amino acids. V was cut by 0 bases and J by 8 bases, with 18 bases left in between. Germline V gives CDR1 SGDLS, CDR2 YYNGEE. DNA of the CDR3: TGTGCCAGCAGCGTAGATGGGGGCGTGGGGTTAGATGAGCAGTTCTTC. It codes for CASSVDGGVGLDEQFF.

This rearrangement joins TRBV7-2 to TRBJ1-1; tentatively, D is TRBD1 (6 bases). This CDR3 has 15 amino acids. The germline CDR1 and CDR2 sequences are SGHTA and FQGNSA. Deletions cut 1 base from V and 4 bases from J, with 13 bases between. The CDR3 region is CASSLGLQGGTEAFF. In DNA form, the CDR3 reads TGTGCCAGCAGCTTAGGTCTCCAAGGGGGCACTGAAGCTTTCTTT.

The chain employs TRBV5-1 and TRBJ2-7; 9 nucleotides match TRBD1. This CDR3 contains 13 residues. Trimming cost V 4 bases and J 7 bases; bases outside gene matches: 6. Germline V gives CDR1 SGHRS, CDR2 YFSETQ. The CDR3 region has the DNA TGCGCCAGCAGCACCGGGACAGGGAGGGAGCAGTACTTC. Its protein is CASSTGTGREQYF.

Note on this clone: This sample also contains other DNA sequences that code for the same CDR3. The rearrangement uses TRBV9 and TRBJ2-7, with D perhaps matching TRBD1 (5 bases). Trimming removed 0 bases from V and 1 base from J, with 8 bases in between. The CDR3 spans 14 residues. The germline gives CDR1 SGDLS, CDR2 YYNGEE. As DNA, the CDR3 is TGTGCCAGCAGCGTAGGTGACAGTTCCTACGAGCAGTACTTC. This codes for CASSVGDSSYEQYF.

The chain links TRBV7-9 to TRBJ2-7, with 7 bases matching TRBD1. Germline CDR1 is SEHNR and CDR2 is FQNEAQ (reference sequence). The J segment lost 6 bases and the V segment lost 1 base, leaving 3 bases of the junction unmatched. The CDR3 is 13 amino acids. This CDR3 is CASSLERTGEQYF. Written as DNA, the CDR3 is TGTGCCAGCAGCTTAGAAAGGACAGGCGAGCAGTACTTC.